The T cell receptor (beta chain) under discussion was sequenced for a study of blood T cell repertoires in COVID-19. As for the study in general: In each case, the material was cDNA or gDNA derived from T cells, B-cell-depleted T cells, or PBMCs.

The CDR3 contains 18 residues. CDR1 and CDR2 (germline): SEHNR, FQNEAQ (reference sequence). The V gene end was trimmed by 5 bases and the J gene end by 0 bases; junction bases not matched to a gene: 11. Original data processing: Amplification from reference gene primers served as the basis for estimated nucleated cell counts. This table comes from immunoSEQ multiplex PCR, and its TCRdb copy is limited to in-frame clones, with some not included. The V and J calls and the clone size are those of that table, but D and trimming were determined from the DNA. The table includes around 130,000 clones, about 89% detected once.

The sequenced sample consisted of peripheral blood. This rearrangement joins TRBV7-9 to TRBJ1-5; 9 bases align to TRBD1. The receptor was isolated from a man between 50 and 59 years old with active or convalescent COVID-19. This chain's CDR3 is CASSATGTGLNSNQPQHF. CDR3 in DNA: TGTGCCAGCAGCGCCACCGGGACAGGGCTTAATAGCAATCAGCCCCAGCATTTT.